The 14 T cell receptor beta chains presented below share a single source sample, sequenced in a study of blood T cells in healthy people across ages (dated by TCRdb to between 2015 and 2016). Libraries were built with 5' RACE. TCRdb lists the instrument as Illumina HiSeq 2500. A second roughly 6 to 11 cycle PCR used a sample-barcoded 5' primer and a J-beta primer mix. Using fastp trimming at Q25 and MiXCR clonotype assembly, TCRdb reanalyzed the public sequencing data and kept in-frame beta chains. Merged by CDR3 protein, the rows form single entries marked with the most common genes and DNA. This sample is represented by roughly 1.7 million distinct CDR3 sequences; 30% to 35% of them were singletons. Of the sample, approximately 11% falls within the top ten clones. The sample consisted of blood. The receptors shown here come from a woman aged 25 to 39 in good health.

This clonotype has just a few counts. The genes are TRBV27 and TRBJ2-3; the D is unclear. The CDR3 has 17 residues. The V end was cut by 2 bases, the J end by 1 base, with 16 bases between. CDR1 and CDR2 (germline): MNHEY, SMNVEV (reference sequence). DNA for the CDR3: TGTGCCAGCAGTTTACAACGACCCACCCGAGGCACAGATACGCAGTATTTT. Amino acid sequence: CASSLQRPTRGTDTQYF.

Here the CDR3 reads CATSEVIGELFF. For the CDR3, the DNA is TGTGCCACCAGTGAAGTCATCGGGGAGCTGTTTTTT. V and J are TRBV24-1 and TRBJ2-2, with no clear D. Trimming stripped 4 bases from V and 7 bases from J, with 6 bases between. The CDR3 spans 12 residues. Germline CDR1 reads KGHDR; CDR2 reads SFDVKD.

The sample holds a few counts of this clonotype. The chain recombines TRBV19 with TRBJ2-7; a weak D match, TRBD2 (6 bases). The germline V and J ends were trimmed by 0 bases and 6 bases, with 9 bases remaining between them. Germline values: CDR1 LNHDA, CDR2 SQIVND (reference sequence). The CDR3 covers 13 residues. CDR3 residues: CASSIDPGLEQYF. The CDR3 DNA reads as TGTGCCAGTAGTATAGATCCGGGACTCGAGCAGTACTTC.

This clonotype was seen a handful of times. The chain combines TRBV27 with TRBJ1-1; D unclear. Deletions cut 4 bases from V and 5 bases from J, with 8 bases between. The CDR3 extends over 12 amino acids. The V gene's germline CDR1 is MNHEY and CDR2 SMNVEV (reference sequence). For the CDR3, the DNA is TGTGCCAGCAGTTCGTGGAGAACTGAAGCTTTCTTT. Amino acid sequence: CASSSWRTEAFF.

CDR3 region: CASSLQAGAGETQYF. The CDR3 DNA follows: TGTGCCAGCAGCTTACAGGCGGGGGCTGGAGAGACCCAGTACTTC. The chain uses TRBV7-2 and TRBJ2-5, with D possibly TRBD2 on 7 matching bases. Germline CDR1 SGHTA, CDR2 FQGNSA. The CDR3 extends over 15 amino acids. The ends were cut back, 2 bases at V and 4 bases at J, with 14 bases in the middle.

Notes on this clonotype: One end of the junction does not line up with germline, which may come from a read error. The chain employs TRBV20-1 and TRBJ2-3; 9 nucleotides align to TRBD1. Germline V CDR1 and CDR2: DFQATT, SNEGSKA (reference sequence). The CDR3 length is 15 residues. CDR3 sequence (DNA): TGCAGTGTTAGAGATGGACAGGGGTCGGCAGATACGCAGTATTTT. Translation: CSVRDGQGSADTQYF.

The rearrangement uses TRBV5-4 and TRBJ2-1; D ambiguous. V was pared by 3 bases and J by 9 bases, with 10 bases between. This CDR3 has 12 amino acids. CDR1 is SGHNT and CDR2 is YYREEE in the germline V gene (reference sequence). CDR3 residues: CASSSRSGEQFF. The CDR3 DNA reads TGTGCCAGCAGCTCGCGCTCGGGTGAGCAGTTCTTC.

The gene calls are TRBV10-3 and TRBJ2-3; D unresolved. The length of the CDR3 is 12 residues. The germline V gene has CDR1 ENHRY and CDR2 SYGVKD. Trimming shortened V by 4 bases and J by 6 bases, and 8 bases separated the two germline ends. The CDR3 sequence is CAISAELDTQYF. CDR3 DNA sequence: TGTGCCATCAGTGCCGAATTGGATACGCAGTATTTT.

To note about this clonotype: A clone one base away is much larger, so this may be a read error. The V call is TRBV20-1, the J call TRBJ2-5; tentatively, D is TRBD2 (6 bases). CDR3 length equals 15 residues. Germline lookup yields CDR1 DFQATT and CDR2 SNEGSKA (reference sequence). CDR3 in DNA: TGCAGTGCGGATCGAGGGGCGGGGATACAAGAGACCCGGTACTTC. It codes for CSADRGAGIQETRYF.

This clonotype was observed at least ten times. The gene calls are TRBV12-3 or TRBV12-4 and TRBJ1-1; D not resolved. Trimming took 7 bases from V and 1 from J, leaving 4 bases between them. The CDR3 runs 11 residues. CDR3 protein: CASTQNTEAFF. CDR3 in DNA: TGTGCCAGCACACAGAACACTGAAGCTTTCTTT.

The chain combines TRBV20-1 with TRBJ2-5; D call uncertain. Germline lookup yields CDR1 DFQATT and CDR2 SNEGSKA (reference sequence). The CDR3 spans 12 residues. The ends were cut back, 6 bases at V and 11 bases at J, with 19 bases in the middle. CDR3 sequence: CSATAVGAEQYF. CDR3 bases: TGCAGTGCCACCGCGGTGGGCGCTGAGCAGTACTTC.

The chain has TRBV12-3 or TRBV12-4 and TRBJ2-2; D might be TRBD1 (5 bases). Between the trimmed V and J ends, which lost 3 bases and 4 bases, there was a span of 12 bases. The CDR3 covers 15 residues. The CDR3 loop is CASSFGAGLTGELFF. In nucleotides, the CDR3 is TGTGCCAGCAGTTTTGGGGCAGGGCTCACCGGGGAGCTGTTTTTT.

V and J are TRBV13 and TRBJ2-3; 9 bases agree with TRBD2. This CDR3 spans 15 amino acids. CDR1 PRHDT and CDR2 FYEKMQ come from the germline V gene (reference sequence). J was trimmed by 4 bases and V by 9 bases; bases with no gene match: 11. In DNA, the CDR3 is TGTGCCAGTCTAGGGACTAGCTGGATGGCAGATACGCAGTATTTT. It is translated as CASLGTSWMADTQYF.

A remark on this clonotype: The junction departs from germline at one end; a sequencing error may be responsible. CDR3 sequence: CGSSPGKGFEETQYF. The CDR3 DNA reads TGTGGCAGCTCACCGGGAAAGGGATTTGAAGAGACCCAGTACTTC. V gene TRBV18 combines with J gene TRBJ2-5; TRBD2 is a possible D gene (5 bases). This CDR3 is 15 amino acids long. Per the germline V gene, CDR1 is KGHSH and CDR2 is LQKENI.